This passage covers 9 T cell receptor beta chains from one sample sequenced in a study of T cell repertoires in cytomegalovirus infection. A single record per CDR3 protein comes from TCRdb applying MiXCR to the reads. The repertoire holds hundreds of thousands of distinct CDR3 sequences, with approximately 25% as singletons. Material: CD8+ T cells from PBMCs. The receptors stem from a human donor in good health (CMV status not recorded). Some clones in this sample may be carry-over from other donors' samples.

This chain links TRBV29-1 with TRBJ1-2, with 7 bases identical to TRBD1. The trim removed 5 bases at V and 1 base at J, leaving 7 bases unmatched. The germline CDR1 and CDR2 sequences are SQVTM and ANQGSEA. This CDR3 is built from 14 residues. CDR3 in DNA: TGCAGCGTTCTAGGACAGGAGGATAACTATGGCTACACCTTC. This codes for CSVLGQEDNYGYTF.

There are a few counts of this clonotype. CDR3 bases: TGTGCCAGCAGCTTAGATCGGGGTCGCAAACTGTTTTTT. The encoded protein is CASSLDRGRKLFF. The rearrangement links TRBV7-6 to TRBJ1-4, with D uncertain. Germline CDR1 reads SGHVS; CDR2 reads FNYEAQ. Trimming stripped 1 base from V and 11 bases from J, with 11 bases between. The CDR3 spans 13 residues.

The chain uses TRBV10-3 and TRBJ2-7; the D is unclear. Germline CDR1 and CDR2: ENHRY and SYGVKD. This CDR3 has 13 amino acids. V lost 3 bases to trimming and J lost 1 base, with 7 bases between them. The CDR3: CAISDRSSYEQYF. The CDR3 DNA follows: TGTGCCATCAGTGACAGGAGTTCCTACGAGCAGTACTTC.

This clonotype was detected only a few times. V gene TRBV2 combines with J gene TRBJ1-5; a weak D match, TRBD1 (6 bases). V was clipped by 4 bases and J by 1 base, with 20 bases between them. Germline V gene lookup returns CDR1 SNHLY and CDR2 FYNNEI. The CDR3 spans 18 residues. The DNA of the CDR3 is TGTGCCAGCAGTGGGATACAGGGTGTGGATGCGAGCAATCAGCCCCAGCATTTT. Translation gives CASSGIQGVDASNQPQHF.

This clonotype was counted a few times. The chain has TRBV7-6 and TRBJ2-7; tentative D call: TRBD2 (6 bases). The CDR3 has 14 residues. In germline, CDR1 is SGHVS, CDR2 FNYEAQ. Between the trimmed V and J ends, which lost 5 bases and 1 base, there was a span of 12 bases. CDR3 sequence (DNA): TGTGCCAGCAGCCCTGGCGGGGAGTCCTACGAGCAGTACGTC. Protein product: CASSPGGESYEQYV.

In this sample, this clonotype turned up a few times. V gene TRBV29-1 combines with J gene TRBJ2-2; D unclear. Germline V gene sequence: CDR1 SQVTM, CDR2 ANQGSEA. The V and J ends lost 2 bases and 1 base respectively, with 5 bases between them. This CDR3 has 13 residues. DNA for the CDR3: TGCAGCGTTGAATGGTTGAACACCGGGGAGCTGTTTTTT. Protein: CSVEWLNTGELFF.

The chain has TRBV5-6 and TRBJ2-5; D could derive from TRBD1 or TRBD2 (5 bases each). The CDR3 runs 16 residues. Trimming shortened V by 3 bases and J by 5 bases, and 20 bases separated the two germline ends. Germline V gene sequence: CDR1 SGHDT, CDR2 YYEEEE. The CDR3 loop reads CASSSGVLERGETQYF. The CDR3 DNA reads as TGTGCCAGCAGCTCGGGCGTTCTGGAGAGGGGTGAGACCCAGTACTTC.

The DNA of the CDR3 is TGCGCCAGCAGCCCGGACTTAGAGACCCAGTACTTC. Its translation is CASSPDLETQYF. The rearrangement links TRBV5-1 to TRBJ2-5, with D possibly being TRBD2 (5 bases). This CDR3 has 12 amino acids. Germline V lookup: CDR1 SGHRS, CDR2 YFSETQ. V lost 4 bases and J lost 4, with 8 bases in between.

This clonotype showed up just once. One base away lies a much larger clone, so this may be a sequencing read error. The genes are TRBV7-2 and TRBJ2-2; 8 nucleotides line up with TRBD1. This CDR3 is 15 amino acids long. Germline V gives CDR1 SGHTA, CDR2 FQGNSA. CDR3 coding DNA: TGTGCCAGCAGCTTACGACAGGGGTCCATCGGGGCGCTGTTTTTT. Protein: CASSLRQGSIGALFF.